These 3 T cell receptor beta chains came from one sample sequenced in a study of control samples from healthy donors and cancer patients. The protocol was immunoSEQ multiplex PCR, while the TCRdb copy is restricted to in-frame clones and leaves out a portion. The sample yields roughly 150,000 clones, 80% to 90% seen once. The material sequenced was blood. The receptors originated from a man aged 18-30 years in good health.

This sequence joins TRBV6-6 and TRBJ2-3, with D uncertain. This CDR3 spans 12 amino acids. V lost 7 bases, J lost 4 bases, and 9 bases lay in between. Per germline, CDR1 MNHNY and CDR2 SVGAGI (reference sequence). CDR3 bases: TGTGCCAGCACCGGGTATTCAGATACGCAGTATTTT. It yields the protein CASTGYSDTQYF.

This chain joins TRBV5-4 and TRBJ1-2; D gene ambiguous. V was clipped by 0 bases and J by 8 bases, with 11 bases between them. Germline CDR1 reads SGHNT; CDR2 reads YYREEE (reference sequence). This CDR3 has 13 residues. Here the CDR3 reads CASSLDSKRGYTF. CDR3 sequence (DNA): TGTGCCAGCAGCTTGGACAGCAAGCGGGGCTACACCTTC.

The chain employs TRBV4-2 and TRBJ2-5; TRBD2 matches 10 bases. Looked up from germline, CDR1 is LGHNA and CDR2 is YNFKEQ. This CDR3 is built from 15 residues. Trimming removed 0 bases from V and 5 bases from J; junction bases left unmatched: 3. The DNA of the CDR3 is TGTGCCAGCAGCCAAGAAGCGGGGGGGCCCGAGACCCAGTACTTC. Its protein is CASSQEAGGPETQYF.